A selection of T cell receptor beta chains follows, all from one sample in a study of cytomegalovirus exposure and HLA in healthy donors. Data came from immunoSEQ multiplex PCR; TCRdb stores just in-frame clones and leaves some out. The repertoire holds tens of thousands of clones, with roughly nine tenths as singletons. Sequencing was done on a sample of PBMCs. Receptor source: a woman aged 18-29 years in good health and CMV-seronegative. The CDR3 runs from the conserved cysteine through the conserved F or W. Each record gives: D gene, V gene, J gene, clone size, CDR3 DNA, CDR3 protein. D genes are given only for firm matches. Rows give clone size only sometimes, using once, few, many, or a class for an expanded clone.

d_gene: .; v_gene: TRBV27; j_gene: TRBJ1-2; abundance: .; CDR3nt: TGTGCCACACAGGGCGGGAGGTATGGCTACACCTTC; CDR3aa: CATQGGRYGYTF
d_gene: TRBD1; v_gene: TRBV27; j_gene: TRBJ1-6; abundance: .; CDR3nt: TGTGCCAGCAGTTTACAGGACAGGGAGGATTCACCCCTCCACTTT; CDR3aa: CASSLQDREDSPLHF
d_gene: TRBD1; v_gene: TRBV18; j_gene: TRBJ2-3; abundance: .; CDR3nt: TGTGCCAGCTCAAATGGACAGGGTATTTCGGATACGCAGTATTTT; CDR3aa: CASSNGQGISDTQYF
d_gene: .; v_gene: TRBV7-9; j_gene: TRBJ2-1; abundance: once; CDR3nt: TGTTCCAGCAGCTTTCTCGGGGAGTTAAATGAGCAGTTCTTC; CDR3aa: CSSSFLGELNEQFF
d_gene: TRBD1; v_gene: TRBV28; j_gene: TRBJ1-2; abundance: once; CDR3nt: TGTGCCAGCAGAAGGCCCTGGACAGGGGATAATGGCTACACCTTC; CDR3aa: CASRRPWTGDNGYTF
d_gene: TRBD2; v_gene: TRBV5-1; j_gene: TRBJ2-3; abundance: once; CDR3nt: TGCGCCAGCGGGACTAGCGGGAGCACAGATACGCAGTATTTT; CDR3aa: CASGTSGSTDTQYF
d_gene: .; v_gene: TRBV5-1; j_gene: TRBJ2-1; abundance: .; CDR3nt: TGCGCCAGCAGCTATGGACAGCCCCCGTTGAATGAGCAGTTCTTC; CDR3aa: CASSYGQPPLNEQFF
d_gene: TRBD2; v_gene: TRBV4-1; j_gene: TRBJ2-7; abundance: .; CDR3nt: TGCGCCAGCAGCGGAGCCACTAGCGGGAGGGAAACCTACGAGCAGTACTTC; CDR3aa: CASSGATSGRETYEQYF
d_gene: TRBD1; v_gene: TRBV28; j_gene: TRBJ2-7; abundance: .; CDR3nt: TGTGCCAGCAGTTTATGGACAGGGAGAAGCTCCTACGAGCAGTACTTC; CDR3aa: CASSLWTGRSSYEQYF
d_gene: TRBD1; v_gene: TRBV19; j_gene: TRBJ2-1; abundance: .; CDR3nt: TGTGCCAGTAGTATAGTTGGGACAGGGGGCAACAATGAGCAGTTCTTC; CDR3aa: CASSIVGTGGNNEQFF